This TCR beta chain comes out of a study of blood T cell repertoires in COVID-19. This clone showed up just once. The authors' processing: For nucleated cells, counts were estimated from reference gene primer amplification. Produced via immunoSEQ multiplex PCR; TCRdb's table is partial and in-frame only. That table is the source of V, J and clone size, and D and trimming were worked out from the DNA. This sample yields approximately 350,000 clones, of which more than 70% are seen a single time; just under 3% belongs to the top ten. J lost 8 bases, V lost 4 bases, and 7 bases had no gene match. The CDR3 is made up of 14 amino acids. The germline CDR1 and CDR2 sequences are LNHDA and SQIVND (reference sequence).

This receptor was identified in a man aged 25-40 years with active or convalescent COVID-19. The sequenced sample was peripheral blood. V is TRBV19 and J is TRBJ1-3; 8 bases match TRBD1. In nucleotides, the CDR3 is TGTGCCAGTAGTACCACAGGGGGGGGAGACACCATATATTTT. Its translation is CASSTTGGGDTIYF.